The T cell receptor beta chain described here comes from a study of shared clonotypes between healthy human individuals. CDR3 length: 15 amino acids. Germline CDR1 SGDLS, CDR2 YYNGEE. Trimming pared 0 bases from V and 6 bases from J, leaving 15 bases between. The test was conducted at deep level. Sequencing was performed with immunoSEQ multiplex PCR; in TCRdb, only in-frame clones are kept and a portion is missing. The sample yields approximately 590,000 clones, around 95% seen once. CD45RO-negative cells were positively selected for CCR7, leaving out terminally differentiated effector memory CD45RA+ cells.

The specimen sequenced was naive CD8+ T cells sorted from blood. The TCR originated in a woman aged 30 to 39 in good health. The rearrangement joins TRBV9 to TRBJ1-2; D is perhaps TRBD1 (6 bases). CDR3 nucleotides: TGTGCCAGCAGCGTAGCTCGGAGGGACATCGATGGCTACACCTTC. Its translation is CASSVARRDIDGYTF. Looking up the rest from reference TRBV9 and TRBJ1-2 gives the full variable domain: DSGVTQTPKHLITATGQRVTLRCSPRSGDLSVYWYQQSLDQGLQFLIQYYNGEERAKGNILERFSAQQFPDLHSELNLSSLELGDSALYFCASSVARRDIDGYTFGSGTRLTVV.